Ten or more counts support the clone carrying this T cell receptor (beta chain). This entry belongs to a study of neurological immune-mediated disorders. TCRdb recomputed calls from the 5' RACE reads with MiXCR, one row per CDR3 protein. The sample lists more than 40,000 distinct CDR3 sequences, around 2.9% occurring once. The CDR3 contains 14 residues. Trimming removed 0 bases from V and 2 bases from J, with 8 bases in between. CDR1 is SGHRS, CDR2 YFSETQ, per germline. Sequenced: PBMCs. This rearrangement joins TRBV5-1 to TRBJ2-5, with D unclear. This TCR was recovered from a woman aged 45-59 years with multiple sclerosis. The CDR3 DNA follows: TGCGCCAGCAGCTTGGGTGCAGCTCAAGAGACCCAGTACTTC. It encodes CASSLGAAQETQYF.